This T cell receptor beta chain was captured in a study of blood T cell repertoires in COVID-19 (dated by TCRdb to the early 2020s). In the study overall: Collaborator samples came from the United States, Italy and Spain and covered acute and convalescent phases of COVID-19. Where HLA class I and class II types were available, the types were taken from metadata supplied by the sample provider, not from assay-based typing. Deeply sampled blood TCRbeta repertoires from subjects exposed to, actively infected with, or recovered from COVID-19 were included in the dataset. The prospective study material was composed of cDNA or gDNA derived from T cells, B-cell-depleted T cells, or PBMCs. The samples were drawn from the first 160 participants of the ongoing ImmuneRACE study and from under 1,500 subjects provided by 6 global collaborators. A de-identified subject ID, COVID-19 status, age in years and sex were almost always included in the sample metadata. A freely available public database, intended as a resource for researchers studying the immune response to SARS-CoV-2, is where the repertoires were released.

This clone was counted a single time. Its antigen remains unidentified. Within one base of it there is no much larger clone, and no base qualities were kept. In the prospective study, participants were roughly 18 to 100 years old, resided in about two dozen geographic areas of the United States, and were enrolled through a virtual design. In the prospective study, cohorts were assigned on the basis of participant-reported clinical history obtained from a screening survey and a study questionnaire. For ImmuneRACE Cohort 3, a participant was defined as recovered based on two consecutive negative NP/OP PCR tests, clearance by a healthcare professional, or resolution of symptoms. In the prospective study, mobile phlebotomists collected whole blood, serum and a nasopharyngeal or oropharyngeal swab from each participant. Prospective study participants could optionally give additional blood draws and questionnaires over an approximately two-month period. Prospective study blood samples were shipped either frozen or at room temperature before DNA extraction.

V loses 0 bases, J loses 7 bases, and the germline ends lie 10 bases apart. Looking up the germline V gene yields CDR1 LGHNA and CDR2 YNFKEQ. CDR3 length: 15 amino acids, cysteine to phenylalanine. The CDR3 DNA has 45 bases and is translated from base 1. TCRbeta CDR3 regions were amplified from genomic DNA using the immunoSEQ Assay, a bias-controlled multiplex PCR. From the authors' description of their analysis: Nucleated cell counts per sample were estimated from amplification of reference gene primers within the assay. To quantify the absolute abundance of each unique TCRbeta CDR3 rearrangement, sequence reads were collapsed and filtered. For each sample, productive Simpson clonality was calculated as the square root of Simpson's diversity index over productive rearrangements. TCRdb provides this immuneACCESS table in a form limited to in-frame rearrangements. Some clones are lacking; in checked studies, under half of them reflect an unresolved V gene, and why the rest are absent is not known. The V and J calls and clone size come from that table; D and trimming were worked out from the DNA. This sample has under 300,000 clones in its table, and about 88% of those were observed once. Together, the top ten hold about 3% of the sample.

Overall results and qualifications from the work: The quantity of clinical and demographic metadata differed by source and by participant and was supplied without curation.

Specimen: PBMCs or T cells enriched from blood (not recorded which). The clonotype was recovered from a woman aged 45-59 years who had recovered from COVID-19. The chain uses TRBV4-2 and TRBJ1-6, and perhaps TRBD1 as D gene, on 5 matching bases. At the DNA level, the sequence is TGTGCCAGCAGCCAAGAGACAGAAACCAATTCACCCCTCCACTTT. It codes for CASSQETETNSPLHF.